This T cell receptor (beta chain) was profiled in a study of CD8+ T cells in alopecia areata. General study results and limits: Scalp lesions, especially in alopecia totalis/universalis, had higher clonality than normal scalp.

V gave up 3 bases and J gave up 4 bases, with 6 bases separating them. CDR1 and CDR2 (germline): DFQATT, SNEGSKA (reference sequence). CDR3 length: 11 amino acids. To note about this clone: Its target is not known.

RNA was extracted and reverse transcribed into cDNA as the sequencing template. TCRdb's table, derived via immunoSEQ multiplex PCR, lists solely in-frame clones and lacks some. The data show a few hundred thousand clones, around two fifths seen once. The treatment: oral pan-JAK inhibitor, 5-10 mg twice daily. The specimen was CD4+ T cells sorted from blood, collected between weeks 30 and 35, from a patient treated with tofacitinib. The TCR comes from a human donor with alopecia areata. The gene calls are TRBV20-1 and TRBJ1-2, with D possibly matching TRBD1 (6 bases). The CDR3 loop reads CSARDSYGYTF. Here the CDR3 DNA reads TGCAGTGCTAGGGACAGCTATGGCTACACCTTC.